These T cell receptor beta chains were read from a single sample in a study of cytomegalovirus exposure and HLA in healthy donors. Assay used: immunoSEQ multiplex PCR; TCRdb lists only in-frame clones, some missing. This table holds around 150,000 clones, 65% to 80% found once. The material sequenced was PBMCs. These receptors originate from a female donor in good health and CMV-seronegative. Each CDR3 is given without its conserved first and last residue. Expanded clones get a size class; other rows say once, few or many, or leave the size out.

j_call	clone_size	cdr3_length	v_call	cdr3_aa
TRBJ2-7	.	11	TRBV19	ASSVTKSYEQY
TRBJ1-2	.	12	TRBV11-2	ASSLVQGSYGYT
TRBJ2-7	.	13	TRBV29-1	SVEDLGLRGSEQY
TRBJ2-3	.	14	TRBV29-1	SVEGASGQITDTQY
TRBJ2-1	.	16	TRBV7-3	ASSSRGPGTSGSNEQF
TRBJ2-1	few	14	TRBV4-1	ASSQDFGGAYNEQF
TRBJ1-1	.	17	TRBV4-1	ASSQPRDRGPTGATEAF
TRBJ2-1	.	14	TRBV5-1	ASSLGLGASYNEQF
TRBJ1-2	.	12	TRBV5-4	ASSLGQAVYGYT
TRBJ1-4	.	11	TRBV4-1	ASGGQGAEKLF
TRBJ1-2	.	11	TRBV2	ASNFEGHRGYT
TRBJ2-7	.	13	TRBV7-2	ASSSASRGNYEQY
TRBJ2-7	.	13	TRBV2	ASSFTGANSYEQY
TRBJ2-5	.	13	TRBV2	ASSAPDRGQETQY
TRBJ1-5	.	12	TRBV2	ASSAQGMGQPQH
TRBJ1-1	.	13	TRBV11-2	ASSLDPGMNTEAF
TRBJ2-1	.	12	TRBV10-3	AISFGLADNEQF
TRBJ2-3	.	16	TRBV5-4	ASSLGLAGEPNTDTQY
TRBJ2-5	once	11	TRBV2	ASSVQRGGSQY
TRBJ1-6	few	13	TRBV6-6	ASALQGPNNSPLH
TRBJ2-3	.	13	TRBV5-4	ASSPGQEATDTQY
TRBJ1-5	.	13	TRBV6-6	ASSYAGGGNQPQH
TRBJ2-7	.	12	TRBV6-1	ASSEGGVVYEQY
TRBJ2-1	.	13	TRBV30	AWSRRDRDLNEQF
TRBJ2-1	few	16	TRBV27	ASSPYPTAGASYNEQF
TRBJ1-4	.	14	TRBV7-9	ASSSRQAGGNEKLF
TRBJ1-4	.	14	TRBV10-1	ASSESTRGAPGKLF
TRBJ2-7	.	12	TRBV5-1	ASGGLAGAEEQY
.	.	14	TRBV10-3	AISVPSLYSSYEQY
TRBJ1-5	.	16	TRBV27	ASSSYSLTGGGNQPQH
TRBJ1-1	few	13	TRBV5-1	ASSWEGRERTEAF
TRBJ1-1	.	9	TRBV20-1	SAGSDMTAF
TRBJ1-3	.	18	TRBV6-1	ASSGYVRSEADSLGNTIY
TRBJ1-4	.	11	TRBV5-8	ASSRDRGEKLF
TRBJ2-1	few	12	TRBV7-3	ASSPRSSYNEQF
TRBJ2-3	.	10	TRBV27	ASSFSRDTQY
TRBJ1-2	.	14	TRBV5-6	ASSLAQGQGVNGYT